A single T cell receptor (beta chain) is shown here with its context. Its cognate antigen is unknown. The PCR had 60 Vbeta and 13 Jbeta primers. Method: immunoSEQ multiplex PCR; TCRdb's copy keeps in-frame clones and lacks some. This sample's table has 63,000 or so clones. The data belong to a study of cytomegalovirus exposure and HLA in healthy donors. The study's findings and limits: It was assumed in the presence/absence analyses that sequencing depth was roughly uniform across donors. A previous analysis found most TCR beta V segments productive roughly 90% or roughly 30% of the time.

Germline-derived CDR1 and CDR2 are MRHNA and SNTAGT. The CDR3 spans 15 residues. Unmatched junction bases numbered 8, after V lost 5 bases and J lost 5 bases. The rearrangement links TRBV6-4 to TRBJ2-1; 8 nucleotides align to TRBD2. The source of this sequence is a boy aged 5-17 years in good health and CMV-seronegative. Sequencing used PBMCs. This CDR3 is CASSRVAGPDNEQFF. Here the CDR3 DNA reads TGTGCCAGCAGTCGGGTAGCGGGACCCGACAATGAGCAGTTCTTC.